The clone carrying this T cell receptor beta chain is a singleton in its sample. Its antigen is currently unknown. These data come from a study of Ad26.COV2.S vaccination and SARS-CoV-2 variants. Study observations and caveats: A substantial breadth of spike-specific CD8+ and CD4+ T cell responses after vaccination has been reported. Vaccine recipients showed a spike-specific TCR breadth that was higher than in placebo recipients.

Treatment reported: 19 received Ad26.COV2.S at low or high dose, single or two shots; 5 received placebo; per-sample allocation not given. Repertoires come from day 63 after the first vaccine or placebo injection. The method was immunoSEQ multiplex PCR; TCRdb's version includes in-frame clones alone and lacks a portion of them. The data contain 300,000 to 400,000 clones, about 86% of them singletons. This CDR3 is 13 amino acids long. Unmatched junction bases numbered 5, after V lost 6 bases and J lost 9 bases. From germline, CDR1 is LNHDA and CDR2 SQIVND (reference sequence). This clonotype was obtained from a person between 18 and 65 years old who received the Ad26.COV2.S COVID-19 vaccine or a placebo. The V call is TRBV19, the J call TRBJ1-4, with 9 bases matching TRBD1. The sequenced sample was peripheral blood, obtained in a trial of Ad26.COV2.S vaccine versus placebo. The CDR3 spells CASSLGQGQKLFF. The CDR3 DNA is TGTGCCAGTAGCCTTGGACAGGGGCAAAAACTGTTTTTT.